This T cell receptor (beta chain) was obtained from a study of long-term antiretroviral therapy in people with HIV (dated by TCRdb to between 2021 and 2022). Context from the whole study: The earliest samples were collected roughly a decade before the 2015 WHO recommendation for immediate ART, at a time when ART was usually postponed until CD4 counts fell. Of the 25 to 30 participants with HIV, roughly twelve were female. A retrospective serial study tested whether changes in peripheral blood TRB repertoire composition and diversity were associated with ART initiation and durable HIV suppression. The cohort contributed 150 to 200 cryopreserved PBMC samples from 30 adults with confirmed HIV infection, collected serially over a mean of about six years (range 1-12). No cross-contamination during QIAcube processing was seen in test extractions of a monoclonal T-cell line run alongside approximately 36 polyclonal samples.

At the junction V is shortened by 6 bases and J by 3 bases, with 14 bases in between. From the cysteine up to the phenylalanine, the CDR3 has a length of 14 residues. The kept DNA is CDR3 alone, 42 bases in frame from the first base. The germline V gene (reference sequence) gives CDR1 as MNHEY and CDR2 as SMNVEV. To be included, a participant needed at least one PBMC sample from before ART initiation plus at least two post-ART samples. Every participant with HIV received treatment in the United States of America. Before DNA extraction, cryopreserved samples of about 0.9-11 million PBMC were thawed and washed. At the time of the earliest PBMC sample, participants with HIV were aged between roughly 20 and 60 years. PBMC samples from each participant spanned 1-4 timepoints before ART initiation and 2-8 timepoints after ART initiation, with a median of 7 samples. For every participant, serial HIV viral load, CD4+ T-cell count, ART history and demographic data were obtained. Genomic DNA was extracted from unsorted PBMC with a Qiagen kit on a QIAcube, with processing performed in batches of 12 samples.

Concerning this clone: This receptor's antigen is unknown. Per-nucleotide qualities are absent, and no much larger clonotype sits a single base away.

The immunoSEQ hsTCRB v3.0 assay was used at survey level resolution to sequence the TRB variable region. TRB sequencing targeted a depth of about 40,000-50,000 T-cell genomes per sample. Pooled TRB libraries were sequenced on an Illumina MiSeq with a v3 150-cycle kit. In the authors' own workflow: Repertoire analysis ran in R within a reproducible Nextflow workflow covering QC, data transformation and analysis. LymphoSeq2, an R package for exploring AIRR-Seq data, was used to implement custom analyses. A handful of samples that produced fewer than 5000 total TRB sequences were removed, so 150 to 200 HIV repertoires were analyzed. Of the roughly 180 retained HIV repertoires, over 55 were collected before and about 130 after ART initiation. Repertoires were downsampled to 5000 TRB nucleotide sequences, and summary statistics were averaged over 100 downsampling iterations. TRB sequences were retained for analysis only if CDR3 regions of at least seven amino acids were present. Diversity was measured with a Shannon entropy-derived clonality score and the Gini coefficient. In the repertoire networks, any two of the top 5000 CDR3 amino acid sequences were connected whenever the two sequences differed by an edit distance of one. Antigen specificity groups and MHC restriction were predicted for TRB CDR3 amino acid sequences with GLIPH2. CDR3 amino acid sequences were matched against VDJdb and McPAS-TCR to flag known CMV, EBV, HIV or tissue antigen associations. Pre-ART, post-ART and control groups were compared with Wilcoxon signed-rank tests and Holm-Bonferroni correction. TCRdb's version of the immuneACCESS table is confined to in-frame rearrangements and falls short of the full clone set. An unresolved V gene accounts for under half of the shortfall where checked; the remainder is of unknown origin. The DNA gave D and trimming, while V, J and clone size come from that table. The sample table holds about 33,000 clones, of which 60% to 85% were seen once. The ten largest account for about 7.1% of the sample.

Points the paper makes about the study in general: Narrower CDR3 length ranges were observed in HIV repertoires than in controls, and an antigen-experienced repertoire with only a slight naive shift after ART was suggested by the network structure. Because PBMC availability was limited, only the TCR beta chain was sequenced, with no alpha chain pairing. Because pre-ART samples had limited cell numbers, profiling was done on unsorted PBMC rather than on sorted CD4+ and CD8+ T cells. Expanded TRB clones identified before ART initiation dominated the repertoire at all time points, although this dominance fluctuated and declined in many PLHIV after ART. Inferences about post-ART repertoire changes are limited because no data were available on ART adherence, viral resistance or therapy changes. The samples span the years 2004 to 2017, and the ART regimens used may be less effective than current regimens. Starting ART was linked to a significant rise in TRB diversity, yet even with long-term ART the diversity remained significantly lower than in transplant donor controls.

The sample consisted of unsorted PBMCs, taken 2 years after starting antiretroviral therapy. Recombination joined TRBV27 with TRBJ1-1; a weak D assignment points to TRBD1 (5 bases agree). The clonotype was recovered from a woman aged 50 to 65 with HIV. The CDR3 region: CASRTRVGDTEAFF. The nucleotide sequence reads TGTGCCAGCAGAACCAGGGTGGGGGACACTGAAGCTTTCTTT.